The clone carrying this T cell receptor (beta chain) was found a few times. Its antigen is still unknown. RNA transcripts served as the template for amplifying TCR beta CDR3 regions. First-round RT-PCR of the TCR CDR3 relied on the HTBI primer set. MiXCR was run by TCRdb on the multiplex PCR reads, yielding one entry per CDR3 protein. The sample has approximately 400,000 distinct CDR3 sequences; less than 20% are singletons. The data derive from a study of T cells in Graves' hyperthyroidism and ophthalmopathy. Study results and caveats: Model predictions of ophthalmopathy came a median approximately 6 months before onset. In simple terms, a model built on 13 V-J features told ophthalmopathy apart from stable hyperthyroidism.

The CDR3 is 14 amino acids. The V gene's germline CDR1 is MGHRA and CDR2 YSYEKL. Trimming took off 3 bases at V and 7 bases at J, with 12 bases between the two ends. PBMCs were obtained from about 9 ml fresh peripheral blood. The J gene is TRBJ2-2, the V gene TRBV4-1, with D maybe TRBD2 (6 bases). The sample was blood. The sequence was collected from a woman between 18 and 29 years old with Graves' hyperthyroidism that later progressed to Graves' ophthalmopathy. The CDR3 sequence: CASSHPGRNGELFF. For the CDR3, the DNA is TGCGCCAGCAGCCACCCGGGGAGGAACGGGGAGCTGTTTTTT.